Listed below are T cell receptor beta chains from one sample, sequenced in a study of Ad26.COV2.S vaccination and SARS-CoV-2 variants. The data were produced by immunoSEQ multiplex PCR, yet TCRdb's version contains in-frame clones alone and is incomplete. The sample lists roughly 410,000 clones, approximately 83% seen once, with around 7.3% in the top ten. The starting material was peripheral blood, obtained in a trial of Ad26.COV2.S vaccine versus placebo. The receptor source for this set is a person between 18 and 60 years old who received the Ad26.COV2.S COVID-19 vaccine or a placebo. Each CDR3 is given with its conserved first and last residue. A D gene is named only where the DNA matches it firmly. Rows give clone size only sometimes, using once, few, many, or a class for an expanded clone.

D gene: TRBD1; J gene: TRBJ1-1; clone size: -; V gene: TRBV5-1; CDR3 protein: CASSDPQGANTEAFF; CDR3 DNA: TGCGCCAGCAGCGACCCACAGGGGGCGAACACTGAAGCTTTCTTT
D gene: -; J gene: TRBJ1-4; clone size: -; V gene: TRBV2; CDR3 protein: CASSVEGKLFF; CDR3 DNA: TGTGCCAGCAGTGTGGAAGGAAAACTGTTTTTT
D gene: -; J gene: TRBJ1-5; clone size: -; V gene: TRBV19; CDR3 protein: CASTSPRVGGRNQPQHF; CDR3 DNA: TGTGCCAGTACCTCTCCTCGCGTCGGGGGGCGAAATCAGCCCCAGCATTTT
D gene: -; J gene: TRBJ1-1; clone size: once; V gene: TRBV5-4; CDR3 protein: CASSSGTVMNTEAFF; CDR3 DNA: TGTGCCAGCAGCTCTGGGACTGTTATGAACACTGAAGCTTTCTTT
D gene: -; J gene: TRBJ1-1; clone size: -; V gene: TRBV5-6; CDR3 protein: CASSPGGGPEAFF; CDR3 DNA: TGTGCCAGCAGCCCTGGAGGTGGGCCGGAAGCTTTCTTT
D gene: -; J gene: TRBJ1-5; clone size: -; V gene: TRBV20-1; CDR3 protein: CSASRGEQPQHF; CDR3 DNA: TGCAGTGCTAGTAGAGGAGAGCAGCCCCAGCATTTT
D gene: -; J gene: TRBJ1-3; clone size: -; V gene: TRBV24-1; CDR3 protein: CATSDPKTSGNTIYF; CDR3 DNA: TGTGCCACCAGTGATCCCAAGACCTCTGGAAACACCATATATTTT
D gene: -; J gene: TRBJ1-1; clone size: -; V gene: TRBV27; CDR3 protein: CASPRGERNTEAFF; CDR3 DNA: TGTGCCAGCCCTCGGGGCGAAAGGAACACTGAAGCTTTCTTT
D gene: -; J gene: TRBJ1-2; clone size: -; V gene: TRBV9; CDR3 protein: CASSVWGDYGYTF; CDR3 DNA: TGTGCCAGCAGCGTCTGGGGGGACTATGGCTACACCTTC
D gene: -; J gene: TRBJ2-5; clone size: -; V gene: TRBV2; CDR3 protein: CASSDEGWETQYF; CDR3 DNA: TGTGCCAGCAGTGACGAGGGTTGGGAGACCCAGTACTTC
D gene: TRBD2; J gene: TRBJ2-1; clone size: -; V gene: TRBV5-4; CDR3 protein: CASSRPFSGSYNEQFF; CDR3 DNA: TGTGCCAGCAGCCGCCCCTTTAGCGGGAGTTACAATGAGCAGTTCTTC
D gene: -; J gene: TRBJ1-5; clone size: -; V gene: TRBV19; CDR3 protein: CATGLGNQPQHF; CDR3 DNA: TGTGCCACCGGCCTTGGAAATCAGCCCCAGCATTTT
D gene: -; J gene: TRBJ2-3; clone size: -; V gene: TRBV5-4; CDR3 protein: CASSFTMGTDTQYF; CDR3 DNA: TGTGCCAGCAGCTTCACTATGGGCACAGATACGCAGTATTTT
D gene: -; J gene: TRBJ2-1; clone size: -; V gene: TRBV5-5; CDR3 protein: CASNPRQEGGQFF; CDR3 DNA: TGTGCCAGCAACCCGCGACAGGAGGGTGGGCAGTTCTTC
D gene: -; J gene: TRBJ1-2; clone size: -; V gene: TRBV21-1; CDR3 protein: CASSKGGEGYTF; CDR3 DNA: TGTGCCAGCAGCAAAGGAGGAGAGGGCTACACCTTC
D gene: -; J gene: TRBJ2-7; clone size: -; V gene: TRBV7-2; CDR3 protein: CASSRPQGNGEQYF; CDR3 DNA: TGTGCCAGCAGCAGACCTCAGGGGAACGGCGAGCAGTACTTC
D gene: TRBD2; J gene: TRBJ2-2; clone size: -; V gene: TRBV6-5; CDR3 protein: CASSYSGRVGLFF; CDR3 DNA: TGTGCCAGCAGTTACTCGGGGAGGGTCGGGCTGTTTTTT
D gene: -; J gene: TRBJ2-2; clone size: -; V gene: TRBV19; CDR3 protein: CASSNHRRTGELFF; CDR3 DNA: TGTGCCAGTAGTAACCACAGGAGAACCGGGGAGCTGTTTTTT
D gene: TRBD1; J gene: TRBJ1-2; clone size: -; V gene: TRBV28; CDR3 protein: CASSFIRDRETNYGYTF; CDR3 DNA: TGTGCCAGCAGTTTCATACGGGACAGGGAAACCAACTATGGCTACACCTTC
D gene: -; J gene: TRBJ2-2; clone size: -; V gene: TRBV10-1; CDR3 protein: CASSESYGFTGELFF; CDR3 DNA: TGCGCCAGCAGTGAGTCCTATGGCTTCACCGGGGAGCTGTTTTTT
D gene: TRBD1; J gene: TRBJ1-1; clone size: -; V gene: TRBV4-2; CDR3 protein: CASSPLGGADTEAFF; CDR3 DNA: TGTGCCAGCAGCCCTCTAGGGGGCGCGGACACTGAAGCTTTCTTT
D gene: TRBD2; J gene: TRBJ2-7; clone size: few; V gene: TRBV10-3; CDR3 protein: CAVSSGSPYEQYF; CDR3 DNA: TGTGCCGTGAGCAGCGGGAGCCCCTACGAGCAGTACTTC
D gene: -; J gene: TRBJ1-1; clone size: -; V gene: TRBV4-1; CDR3 protein: CASSQDQGYDTEAFF; CDR3 DNA: TGCGCCAGCAGCCAAGATCAGGGGTACGACACTGAAGCTTTCTTT
D gene: -; J gene: TRBJ1-2; clone size: -; V gene: TRBV9; CDR3 protein: CASSVAGRYGYTF; CDR3 DNA: TGTGCCAGCAGCGTCGCAGGCCGGTATGGCTACACCTTC
D gene: TRBD1; J gene: TRBJ1-3; clone size: -; V gene: TRBV4-3; CDR3 protein: CASSQGTVDSGNTIYF; CDR3 DNA: TGCGCCAGCAGCCAGGGGACAGTCGACTCTGGAAACACCATATATTTT
D gene: TRBD1; J gene: TRBJ2-7; clone size: once; V gene: TRBV30; CDR3 protein: CAWTPGQGAYEQYF; CDR3 DNA: TGTGCCTGGACACCGGGACAGGGGGCTTACGAGCAGTACTTC
D gene: -; J gene: TRBJ1-5; clone size: -; V gene: TRBV6-1; CDR3 protein: CASSEARRRPQHF; CDR3 DNA: TGTGCCAGCAGTGAAGCCCGACGGCGCCCCCAGCATTTT
D gene: -; J gene: TRBJ2-1; clone size: -; V gene: TRBV7-3; CDR3 protein: CASSSSGIVTYNEQFF; CDR3 DNA: TGTGCCAGCAGCTCGTCCGGGATCGTGACATACAATGAGCAGTTCTTC
D gene: -; J gene: TRBJ1-3; clone size: -; V gene: TRBV6-1; CDR3 protein: CASSEAHLTTGNTIYF; CDR3 DNA: TGTGCCAGCAGTGAAGCGCACCTAACGACTGGAAACACCATATATTTT
D gene: -; J gene: TRBJ1-1; clone size: -; V gene: TRBV4-3; CDR3 protein: CASSQEYLRGWERVNTEAFF; CDR3 DNA: TGCGCCAGCAGCCAAGAGTATTTGCGAGGGTGGGAACGTGTGAACACTGAAGCTTTCTTT
D gene: -; J gene: TRBJ1-4; clone size: -; V gene: TRBV5-1; CDR3 protein: CASSLPSGADEKLFF; CDR3 DNA: TGCGCCAGCAGTCTACCGTCAGGGGCTGATGAAAAACTGTTTTTT
D gene: -; J gene: TRBJ2-2; clone size: once; V gene: TRBV6-5; CDR3 protein: CASSYSYRPNTGELFF; CDR3 DNA: TGTGCCAGCAGTTACTCGTACAGGCCGAACACCGGGGAGCTGTTTTTT
D gene: TRBD2; J gene: TRBJ2-7; clone size: -; V gene: TRBV5-5; CDR3 protein: CASSQPGSAGGHSYEQYF; CDR3 DNA: TGTGCCAGCAGCCAACCCGGGTCGGCGGGAGGCCACTCCTACGAGCAGTACTTC
D gene: TRBD2; J gene: TRBJ2-1; clone size: -; V gene: TRBV4-1; CDR3 protein: CASSLLAGVGEQFF; CDR3 DNA: TGCGCCAGCAGCCTTCTAGCGGGAGTGGGTGAGCAGTTCTTC
D gene: TRBD2; J gene: TRBJ2-5; clone size: once; V gene: TRBV3-1/TRBV3-2; CDR3 protein: CASSQVAGGLETQYF; CDR3 DNA: TGTGCCAGCAGCCAAGTAGCGGGAGGTCTAGAGACCCAGTACTTC
D gene: TRBD2; J gene: TRBJ2-1; clone size: -; V gene: TRBV3-1/TRBV3-2; CDR3 protein: CATTTLAGSNEQFF; CDR3 DNA: TGTGCCACCACCACCCTAGCGGGGTCAAATGAGCAGTTCTTC
D gene: -; J gene: TRBJ1-2; clone size: -; V gene: TRBV2; CDR3 protein: CASGRRIWYGYTF; CDR3 DNA: TGTGCCAGCGGTCGGCGGATCTGGTATGGCTACACCTTC
D gene: -; J gene: TRBJ1-5; clone size: -; V gene: TRBV24-1; CDR3 protein: CATSDFGATRPQHF; CDR3 DNA: TGTGCCACCAGTGATTTCGGGGCTACACGGCCCCAGCATTTT
D gene: TRBD2; J gene: TRBJ2-1; clone size: -; V gene: TRBV7-3; CDR3 protein: CASSLTSGRATYNEQFF; CDR3 DNA: TGTGCCAGCAGCTTAACTAGCGGGAGGGCCACCTACAATGAGCAGTTCTTC
D gene: -; J gene: TRBJ1-5; clone size: -; V gene: TRBV9; CDR3 protein: CASSANTGPQPQHF; CDR3 DNA: TGTGCCAGCAGCGCCAACACAGGGCCTCAGCCCCAGCATTTT
D gene: -; J gene: TRBJ1-1; clone size: -; V gene: TRBV12-3/TRBV12-4; CDR3 protein: CASRRGEAFF; CDR3 DNA: TGTGCCAGCAGAAGAGGCGAAGCTTTCTTT
D gene: -; J gene: TRBJ1-1; clone size: -; V gene: TRBV4-2; CDR3 protein: CASSQVERDREAFF; CDR3 DNA: TGTGCCAGCAGCCAAGTGGAGCGGGACCGTGAAGCTTTCTTT
D gene: TRBD1; J gene: TRBJ2-7; clone size: -; V gene: TRBV2; CDR3 protein: CASSEYRGYEQYF; CDR3 DNA: TGTGCCAGCAGTGAATACAGGGGTTACGAGCAGTACTTC